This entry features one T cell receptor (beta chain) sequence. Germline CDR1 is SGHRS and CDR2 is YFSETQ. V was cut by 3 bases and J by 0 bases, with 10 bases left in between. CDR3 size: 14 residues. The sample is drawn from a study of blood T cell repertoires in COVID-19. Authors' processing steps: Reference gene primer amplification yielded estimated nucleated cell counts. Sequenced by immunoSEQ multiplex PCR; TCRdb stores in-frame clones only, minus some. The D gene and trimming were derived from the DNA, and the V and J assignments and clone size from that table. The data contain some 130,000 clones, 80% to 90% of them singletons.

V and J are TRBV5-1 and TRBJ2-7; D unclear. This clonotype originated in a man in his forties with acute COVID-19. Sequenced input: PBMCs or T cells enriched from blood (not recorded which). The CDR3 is CASSSVSTSYEQYF. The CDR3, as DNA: TGCGCCAGCAGCTCAGTAAGTACCTCCTACGAGCAGTACTTC. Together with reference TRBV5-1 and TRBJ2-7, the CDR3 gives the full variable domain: KAGVTQTPRYLIKTRGQQVTLSCSPISGHRSVSWYQQTPGQGLQFLFEYFSETQRNKGNFPGRFSGRQFSNSRSEMNVSTLELGDSALYLCASSSVSTSYEQYFGPGTRLTVT.